One and the same sample provided the 16 T cell receptor beta chains below, sequenced in a study of CXCR3-negative and CXCR3-positive naive CD8 T cells (dated by TCRdb to between 2019 and 2020). Instrument used: NextSeq 550. The Human TCR Profiling Kit (MiLaboratory) was used to prepare UMI-labeled 5' RACE TRB cDNA libraries. After reprocessing by TCRdb, each CDR3 protein sequence is one entry, and no DNA is given. Per the sample table, the count is 65,000 to 75,000 distinct CDR3 sequences. Over 1.3% of the sample belongs to the ten largest clones. Sequenced input: naive CXCR3- CD8+ T cells from blood. Read against the paper, the sample's cell subset or site label means: CD45RO-CCR7+CD27+CD95- naive CD8+ T cells lacking CXCR3 (TNR3-). These receptors were obtained from a human donor in good health. Some clones in this sample may be carry-over from other donors' samples.

This chain uses TRBV28 with TRBJ2-3; with no DNA, the TCRdb D assignment of TRBD2 cannot be verified. CDR1 MDHEN and CDR2 SYDVKM come from the germline V gene. This CDR3 comprises 15 residues. CDR3 protein: CASSGTSGVTDTQYF.

The chain couples TRBV5-1 to TRBJ2-2. The CDR3 has 12 residues. Germline loops: CDR1 SGHRS, CDR2 YFSETQ. The CDR3 region is CASVSSTGELFF. The full variable domain, rest sourced from reference TRBV5-1 and TRBJ2-2, is KAGVTQTPRYLIKTRGQQVTLSCSPISGHRSVSWYQQTPGQGLQFLFEYFSETQRNKGNFPGRFSGRQFSNSRSEMNVSTLELGDSALYLCASVSSTGELFFGEGSRLTVL.

The chain combines TRBV4-3 with TRBJ2-7. CDR3 size: 13 residues. Germline V lookup: CDR1 LGHNA, CDR2 YSLEER. The CDR3 protein is CASSQDPLYEQYF.

J is TRBJ2-7 and V is TRBV29-1; there is no DNA to check the TCRdb D call of TRBD1. In germline, CDR1 is SQVTM, CDR2 ANQGSEA. This CDR3 is 14 amino acids long. This CDR3 reads CSVVYLDSRYEQYF.

The chain employs TRBV29-1 and TRBJ2-3; the D call of TRBD2 rests on TCRdb alone, since no DNA is present to check it. The CDR3 has 17 amino acids. The germline gives CDR1 SQVTM, CDR2 ANQGSEA. The CDR3 sequence: CSVEQTSGALRVGTQYF.

The chain combines TRBV7-2 with TRBJ2-1; as DNA is missing, the TRBD2 call by TCRdb cannot be tested. The CDR3 spans 17 residues. Germline V gene lookup returns CDR1 SGHTA and CDR2 FQGNSA. CDR3 loop: CASSLVLAGVQYNEQFF. The full variable domain, in which reference TRBV7-2 and TRBJ2-1 provide the parts outside the CDR3, is GAGVSQSPSNKVTEKGKDVELRCDPISGHTALYWYRQSLGQGLEFLIYFQGNSAPDKSGLPSDRFSAERTGGSVSTLTIQRTQQEDSAVYLCASSLVLAGVQYNEQFFGPGTRLTVL.

The J gene is TRBJ2-7, the V gene TRBV28; TCRdb's D call, TRBD1, is unchecked because there is no DNA. The CDR3 has 15 residues. Germline V lookup: CDR1 MDHEN, CDR2 SYDVKM. CDR3 sequence: CASSPAGQVSSEQYF.

The chain is built from TRBV5-1 and TRBJ2-7; there is no DNA to check the TCRdb D call of TRBD1. In germline, CDR1 is SGHRS, CDR2 YFSETQ. The CDR3 extends over 15 amino acids. The CDR3 loop is CASSRTGTGGDEQYF.

This chain links TRBV28 with TRBJ1-1. Per germline, CDR1 MDHEN and CDR2 SYDVKM. The CDR3 contains 11 residues. The CDR3 sequence: CASSLGLEAFF.

V gene TRBV20-1 combines with J gene TRBJ1-1; without DNA, the TCRdb call of TRBD1 cannot be checked. The CDR3 loop spans 14 amino acids. The V gene's germline CDR1 is DFQATT and CDR2 SNEGSKA (reference sequence). CDR3 sequence: CSASRTGANTEAFF.

The chain uses TRBV10-3 and TRBJ1-5; TCRdb calls TRBD1, which cannot be checked without DNA. Germline values: CDR1 ENHRY, CDR2 SYGVKD. The CDR3 is 15 amino acids. CDR3: CAISELGQGNQPQHF.

The rearrangement joins TRBV11-1 to TRBJ2-1; TCRdb indicates TRBD2, and absent DNA this call remains unverified. This CDR3 is 16 amino acids long. Germline lookup yields CDR1 SGHAT and CDR2 FQDESV (reference sequence). CDR3 loop: CASSLSIAGPYNEQFF.

This chain uses TRBV27 with TRBJ2-1. Germline-derived CDR1 and CDR2 are MNHEY and SMNVEV (reference sequence). The CDR3 is 13 residues long. The CDR3 loop reads CASSLSAPNEQFF.

The V call is TRBV28, the J call TRBJ2-1; TCRdb names TRBD1, which stays unverified in the absence of DNA. The CDR3 covers 12 residues. Germline V gene sequence: CDR1 MDHEN, CDR2 SYDVKM. CDR3 sequence reads: CASSLMGAGEFF.

This clonotype ranks as medium-sized in terms of frequency. V and J are TRBV5-1 and TRBJ2-7; as DNA is missing, the TRBD1 call by TCRdb cannot be tested. The CDR3 has 16 amino acids. Germline V gene lookup returns CDR1 SGHRS and CDR2 YFSETQ. CDR3 in amino acids: CASRPEGGSDSYEQYF.

V gene TRBV29-1 combines with J gene TRBJ2-1; TCRdb designates TRBD1, a call that cannot be tested without DNA. Germline CDR1 reads SQVTM; CDR2 reads ANQGSEA. There are 14 residues in the CDR3. CDR3 sequence: CSVAGTGVYNEQFF.